This paragraph reports one T cell receptor beta chain. This CDR3 is built from 13 residues. In germline, CDR1 is LNHDA, CDR2 SQIVND (reference sequence). Following a re-call of the 5' RACE reads, TCRdb has one entry per CDR3 protein and lacks DNA. The sample includes around 230,000 distinct CDR3 sequences. The data were taken from a study of monozygotic twins with inflammatory bowel disease. V and J are TRBV19 and TRBJ2-7. The TCR was taken from a human donor with ulcerative colitis or Crohn's disease, or a healthy co-twin of an affected twin (not recorded which). Sequenced sample: blood. This CDR3 reads CASSDRFSYEQYF.